This T cell receptor (beta chain) was recovered during a study of blood T cell repertoires in COVID-19. Study as a whole: Samples of COVID-19 (acute and convalescent) were obtained from the United States, Italy and Spain. In each case, the material was cDNA or gDNA derived from T cells, B-cell-depleted T cells, or PBMCs.

Only in-frame clones appear in the TCRdb table, and some are missing; sequencing was by immunoSEQ multiplex PCR. Of approximately 53,000 clones in the sample, 82% were seen once. Trimming took 4 bases from V and 0 from J, leaving 7 bases between them. Per the germline V gene, CDR1 is SGDLS and CDR2 is YYNGEE. The CDR3 is 13 residues long. Specimen: peripheral blood. This TCR was sampled from a woman aged 55-69 years with acute or convalescent COVID-19. J is TRBJ1-2 and V is TRBV9; D gene ambiguous. CDR3 DNA sequence: TGTGCCAGCAGCCCCCCAGCTAACTATGGCTACACCTTC. Protein product: CASSPPANYGYTF. The full variable domain, with the rest looked up from reference TRBV9 and TRBJ1-2, is DSGVTQTPKHLITATGQRVTLRCSPRSGDLSVYWYQQSLDQGLQFLIQYYNGEERAKGNILERFSAQQFPDLHSELNLSSLELGDSALYFCASSPPANYGYTFGSGTRLTVV.